This T cell receptor beta chain was recovered during a study of Ad26.COV2.S vaccination and SARS-CoV-2 variants. Turning to this clone: Antigen: not known.

Stated treatment: 15 to 20 received Ad26.COV2.S at low or high dose, single or two shots; 5 received placebo; per-sample allocation not given. Material that was analyzed had been drawn on day 63 after the first vaccine or placebo injection. This Boston cohort included adults aged 18-55 years. Here immunoSEQ multiplex PCR was the method, and the copy in TCRdb shows in-frame clones only, minus some. The sample lists about 400,000 clones; under 90% were seen once. Overall study findings and caveats: Non-spike TCR breadth did not differ much between vaccine and placebo recipients. Breadth and depth estimates from TCRs may understate total T cell responses.

The sequence was obtained from a person between 18 and 60 years old who received the Ad26.COV2.S COVID-19 vaccine or a placebo. The sample in question was peripheral blood, obtained in a trial of Ad26.COV2.S vaccine versus placebo.

The CDR3 DNA is TGTGCCTGCCTCGGGGCGACCCAGTACTTC. This encodes CACLGATQYF. This chain links TRBV30 with TRBJ2-5, with D perhaps assigned TRBD1 or TRBD2 (5 bases each). This CDR3 region has 10 residues. V was trimmed by 6 bases and J by 7 bases, leaving 9 bases between them. The germline V gene has CDR1 GTSNPN and CDR2 SVGIG (reference sequence).